This entry is about one TCR beta chain. What it binds is unknown. The sample originates from a study of neoadjuvant anti-PD-1 for oral cavity cancer. Overall study findings and caveats: After neoadjuvant nivolumab, PBMC T cell clonality was significantly higher in non-responders than responders.

Blood libraries mostly used around 500 ng genomic DNA, six replicates each. Using immunoSEQ multiplex PCR, the repertoire was profiled, and TCRdb retains in-frame clones only, with some absent. The top ten hold 2.5% to 3% of the sample, which has 65,000 to 70,000 clones, about 86% seen once. The CDR3 has 13 amino acids. Germline values: CDR1 MNHEY, CDR2 SVGAGI. V lost 6 bases to trimming and J lost 10 bases, with 13 bases between them. The time point is: after neoadjuvant nivolumab, at surgical resection. These oral cavity squamous cell carcinomas were HPV-negative and locally advanced. The sequencing used PBMCs, collected after nivolumab (anti-PD-1) treatment. The rearrangement uses TRBV6-5 and TRBJ1-6, with D possibly TRBD1 on 6 matching bases. This TCR was recovered from a person aged 35 to 85 with oral cavity squamous cell carcinoma. The DNA of the CDR3 is TGTGCCAGCAGGTCCGGGACAAAATCACCCCTCCACTTT. Translated, it gives CASRSGTKSPLHF.